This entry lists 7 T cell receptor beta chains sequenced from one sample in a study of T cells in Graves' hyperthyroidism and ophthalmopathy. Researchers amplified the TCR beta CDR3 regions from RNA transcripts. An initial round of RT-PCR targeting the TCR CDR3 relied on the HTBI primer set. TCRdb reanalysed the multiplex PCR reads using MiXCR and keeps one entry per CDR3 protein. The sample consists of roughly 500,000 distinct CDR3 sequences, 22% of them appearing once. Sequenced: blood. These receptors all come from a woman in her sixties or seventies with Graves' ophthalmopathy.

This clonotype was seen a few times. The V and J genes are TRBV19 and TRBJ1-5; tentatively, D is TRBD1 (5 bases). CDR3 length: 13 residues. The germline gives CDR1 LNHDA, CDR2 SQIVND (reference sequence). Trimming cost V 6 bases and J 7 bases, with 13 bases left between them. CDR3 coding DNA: TGTGCCAGTAGCACCAGGGTAAGGCAGCCCCAGCATTTT. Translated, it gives CASSTRVRQPQHF.

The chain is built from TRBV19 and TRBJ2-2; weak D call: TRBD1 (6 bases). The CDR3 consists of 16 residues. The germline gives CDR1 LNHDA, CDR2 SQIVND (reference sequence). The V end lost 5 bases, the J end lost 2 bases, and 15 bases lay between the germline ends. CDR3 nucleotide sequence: TGTGCCAGTAGTGCCAGGGGTAATTATAACACCGGGGAGCTGTTTTTT. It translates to CASSARGNYNTGELFF.

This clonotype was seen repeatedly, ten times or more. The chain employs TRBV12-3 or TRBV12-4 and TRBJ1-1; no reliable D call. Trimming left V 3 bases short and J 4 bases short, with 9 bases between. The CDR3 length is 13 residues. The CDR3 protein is CASSFVLGTEAFF. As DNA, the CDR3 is TGTGCCAGCAGTTTTGTGTTGGGCACTGAAGCTTTCTTT.

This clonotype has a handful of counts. CDR3 DNA: TGTGCCAGCAGCTTAATTAGGACAGGGAGCGAGCAGTACTTC. Amino acid sequence: CASSLIRTGSEQYF. This sequence joins TRBV7-2 and TRBJ2-7, with 8 bases matching TRBD1. Looked up from germline, CDR1 is SGHTA and CDR2 is FQGNSA. This CDR3 comprises 14 residues. Trimming took 2 bases from V and 6 from J; bases not matched to a gene: 6. The variable domain in full, with the rest retrieved from reference TRBV7-2 and TRBJ2-7, is GAGVSQSPSNKVTEKGKDVELRCDPISGHTALYWYRQSLGQGLEFLIYFQGNSAPDKSGLPSDRFSAERTGGSVSTLTIQRTQQEDSAVYLCASSLIRTGSEQYFGPGTRLTVT.

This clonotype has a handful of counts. The CDR3 here is CASSQQEGGGYTF. CDR3 sequence (DNA): TGTGCCAGCAGCCAACAGGAAGGGGGAGGCTACACCTTC. This rearrangement joins TRBV7-8 to TRBJ1-2; D may be TRBD1 (6 bases). V was trimmed by 5 bases and J by 8 bases, leaving 15 bases between them. The CDR3 has 13 amino acids. Germline CDR1 SGHVS, CDR2 FQNEAQ.

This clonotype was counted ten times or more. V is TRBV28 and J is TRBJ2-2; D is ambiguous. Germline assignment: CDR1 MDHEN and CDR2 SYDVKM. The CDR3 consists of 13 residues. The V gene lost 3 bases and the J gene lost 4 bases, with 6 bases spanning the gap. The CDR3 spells CASSFVSTGELFF. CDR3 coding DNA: TGTGCCAGCAGTTTTGTATCCACCGGGGAGCTGTTTTTT.

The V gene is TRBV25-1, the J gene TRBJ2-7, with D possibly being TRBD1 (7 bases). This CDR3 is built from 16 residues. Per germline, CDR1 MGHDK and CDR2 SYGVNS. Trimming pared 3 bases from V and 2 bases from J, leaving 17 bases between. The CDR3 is CASSDSGGTVPYEQYF. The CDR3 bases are TGTGCCAGCAGTGACAGTGGGGGGACAGTCCCCTACGAGCAGTACTTC.